The clone carrying this T cell receptor beta chain was seen only once. No antigen is known for it. The CDR3 is 14 residues long. Unmatched junction bases numbered 3, after V lost 5 bases and J lost 4 bases. Germline values: CDR1 LNHDA, CDR2 SQIVND (reference sequence). 13 Jbeta primers and 60 Vbeta primers were used for the PCR. TCRdb keeps only in-frame clones here, not all; method: immunoSEQ multiplex PCR. The sample contains tens of thousands of clones, about two thirds of which appear only once. These data originate in a study of cytomegalovirus exposure and HLA in healthy donors. General study findings and limits: Donors belonging to an Asian-associated ancestry cluster reportedly showed fewer N-insertions in productive TCRs than the roughly 670-donor mean, according to what a later analysis found.

Material for sequencing was PBMCs. The chain couples TRBV19 to TRBJ1-4; TRBD1 agrees at 8 bases. The clonotype was recovered from a woman aged 40 to 50 in good health and CMV-seropositive. CDR3 loop: CASSRTGFNEKLFF. CDR3 in DNA: TGTGCCAGTAGTCGGACAGGGTTTAATGAAAAACTGTTTTTT.